These T cell receptor beta chains were read from a single sample in a study of blood T cell repertoires in COVID-19. The repertoire was sequenced with immunoSEQ multiplex PCR; TCRdb's copy has only in-frame clones and lacks some. The top ten hold approximately 0.93% of the sample, which has 170,000 or so clones, 87% seen once. The sequencing input was peripheral blood. All receptors derive from a young woman who had recovered from COVID-19. The CDR3 runs from the conserved cysteine through the conserved F or W. A D gene is named only where the DNA matches it firmly. Not every row has a clone size; where given, it reads once, few, many or a size class.

>TRBD2|TRBJ2-3|TRBV28|NA
TGTGCCAGCAGCCCAAACCTCGGGAGGGCCGAGGCAGATACGCAGTATTTT
CASSPNLGRAEADTQYF
>TRBD1|TRBJ2-1|TRBV3-1/TRBV3-2|NA
TGTGCCAGCAGGCAAACACAGGGGGCAGAGCAGTTCTTC
CASRQTQGAEQFF
>NA|TRBJ2-2|TRBV14|once
TGTGCCAGCAGGTCCACTGTCGGGGAGCTGTTTTTT
CASRSTVGELFF
>TRBD2|TRBJ2-3|TRBV6-2/TRBV6-3|NA
TGTGCCAGCAGTTACGAAGCGGGGGGGCTGGAAGATACGCAGTATTTT
CASSYEAGGLEDTQYF
>NA|TRBJ1-5|TRBV20-1|NA
TGCAGTGCTAGTGGGAGACGGCCCTGGGGCAATCAGCCCCAGCATTTT
CSASGRRPWGNQPQHF
>TRBD1|TRBJ1-2|TRBV2|NA
TGTGCCAGCACGTCGAGGGGGCAGGGGGCGCAAGGCTACACCTTC
CASTSRGQGAQGYTF
>NA|TRBJ1-1|TRBV29-1|NA
TGCAGCGCTGGACAGACGAACACTGAAGCTTTCTTT
CSAGQTNTEAFF
>NA|TRBJ1-6|TRBV19|NA
TGTGCCAGTAGGGAGGACAGCTTCAATTCACCCCTCCACTTT
CASREDSFNSPLHF
>TRBD1|TRBJ1-1|TRBV7-9|NA
TGTGCCAGCAGCCTTGGGGACAGGGCGAACACTGAAGCTTTCTTT
CASSLGDRANTEAFF
>NA|TRBJ1-3|TRBV9|NA
TGTGCCAGCAGCGTAGAGCCGGACAGCTCTGGAAACACCATATATTTT
CASSVEPDSSGNTIYF
>TRBD1|TRBJ1-5|TRBV7-8|few
TGTGCCAGCAGCTTAGGGTCCGGGACAGGGGTCAATCAGCCCCAGCATTTT
CASSLGSGTGVNQPQHF
>NA|TRBJ2-1|TRBV12-5|NA
TGTGCTAGTGGTTTGTCAGGCAGGGGCCTGGATTCTGAGCAGTTCTTC
CASGLSGRGLDSEQFF
>NA|TRBJ2-2|TRBV29-1|NA
TGCAGCGTTCGTTTGAACACCGGGGAGCTGTTTTTT
CSVRLNTGELFF
>NA|TRBJ1-1|TRBV7-9|few
TGTGCCAGCAGTTTTTATGTCTCTGAAGCTTTCTTT
CASSFYVSEAFF
>NA|TRBJ1-4|TRBV30|NA
TGTGCCTGGAGCCCCGGCGGGGAACTGTTTTTT
CAWSPGGELFF
>TRBD2|TRBJ2-1|TRBV11-3|NA
TGTGCTAGCGGGAGGGCTAACTACAATGAGCAGTTCTTC
CASGRANYNEQFF
>NA|TRBJ2-3|TRBV2|NA
TGTGCCAGCAGTGAAGGGGGGGGCGGCACAGATACGCAGTATTTT
CASSEGGGGTDTQYF
>NA|TRBJ1-1|TRBV2|NA
TGTGCCAGCGCCGGGACACTGGGAACTGAAGCTTTCTTT
CASAGTLGTEAFF
>NA|TRBJ2-7|TRBV6-2/TRBV6-3|NA
TGTGCCAGCAGTTACAACAGTTACTACGAGCAGTACTTC
CASSYNSYYEQYF
>TRBD1|TRBJ1-1|TRBV13|NA
TGTGCCAGCAGGCTAACCAGGGGGCTGTTCACTGAAGCTTTCTTT
CASRLTRGLFTEAFF
>TRBD1|TRBJ2-2|TRBV5-1|NA
TGCGCCAGCAGCTTGCGGCCACCCGGGACAGAAATCACCGGGGAGCTGTTTTTT
CASSLRPPGTEITGELFF
>NA|TRBJ2-1|TRBV5-1|NA
TGCGCCAGCAGCTTGGGATTTCGGGGAAGCGGAAGGTTCTACAATGAGCAGTTCTTC
CASSLGFRGSGRFYNEQFF
>NA|TRBJ2-5|TRBV6-5|NA
TGTGCCAGCAGATTCTGGGCGGAGACCCAGTACTTC
CASRFWAETQYF
>TRBD1|TRBJ1-5|TRBV9|NA
TGTGCCAGCAGCGTAGGGCAGGGGGCCCAGCCCCAGCATTTT
CASSVGQGAQPQHF
>NA|TRBJ1-6|TRBV4-1|once
TGCGCCAGCAGCCAAGATGGTGGAGGTTTTGGTTCACCCCTCCACTTT
CASSQDGGGFGSPLHF
>NA|TRBJ1-1|TRBV15|NA
TGTGCCACCAGCAGAGAGGGAGAAAATTCTGAAGCTTTCTTT
CATSREGENSEAFF
>TRBD2|TRBJ2-1|TRBV2|NA
TGTGCCAGCAGGGGGACTAGCGGGAATGAGCAGTTCTTC
CASRGTSGNEQFF
>NA|TRBJ1-2|TRBV10-3|NA
TGTGCCATCAGCGCCGAGAGTTATGGCTACACCTTC
CAISAESYGYTF
>NA|TRBJ1-1|TRBV7-8|few
TGTGCCAGCAGCTTAGTACGGGATAACACTGAAGCTTTCTTT
CASSLVRDNTEAFF
>NA|TRBJ2-5|TRBV7-6|NA
TGTGCCAGCAGCTTTTTTGAGGAGACCCAGTACTTC
CASSFFEETQYF